One and the same sample provided the 28 T cell receptor beta chains below, sequenced in a study of identical twins. TCRdb recomputed calls from the 5' RACE reads with MiXCR, one row per CDR3 protein. The table records approximately 530,000 distinct CDR3 sequences, under 25% of them present only once. These data were also filed under a second study, of yellow fever vaccine responses in identical twins.

The sample consisted of CD4+ T cells sorted from blood. The receptors here all came from a young woman in good health.

The chain combines TRBV20-1 with TRBJ1-3; D ambiguous. CDR1 and CDR2 from the germline V gene are DFQATT and SNEGSKA (reference sequence). This CDR3 has 12 residues. The V and J ends lost 3 bases and 6 bases respectively, with 9 bases between them. The CDR3 coding sequence is TGCAGTGCTAGGGACCGGCCAAACACCATATATTTT. Protein product: CSARDRPNTIYF.

This chain uses TRBV10-3 with TRBJ1-5, with a weak D call TRBD1 (5 bases). This CDR3 is built from 13 residues. CDR1 and CDR2 from the germline V gene are ENHRY and SYGVKD. Between the trimmed V and J ends, which lost 9 bases and 0 bases, there was a span of 9 bases. The DNA for the CDR3 is TGTGCCATTCAGGGCACTAGCAATCAGCCCCAGCATTTT. Its translation: CAIQGTSNQPQHF.

V is TRBV20-1 and J is TRBJ2-1; perhaps D is TRBD1 or TRBD2 (6 bases each). Germline-derived CDR1 and CDR2 are DFQATT and SNEGSKA (reference sequence). V was clipped by 0 bases and J by 2 bases, with 14 bases between them. The CDR3 runs to 16 residues. CDR3 DNA sequence: TGCAGTGCTAGAGATCTACGGGGGCGGCCCTACAATGAGCAGTTCTTC. Its translation is CSARDLRGRPYNEQFF.

V is TRBV12-3 or TRBV12-4 and J is TRBJ2-3; D is uncertain. CDR3 length: 15 amino acids. Trimming left V 2 bases short and J 1 base short, with 10 bases between. The CDR3 protein is CASSLWRSGTDTQYF. The CDR3 nucleotides are TGTGCCAGCAGTTTATGGCGCTCGGGCACAGATACGCAGTATTTT.

This clonotype was counted a single time. J is TRBJ2-1 and V is TRBV28; perhaps D is TRBD1 or TRBD2 (5 bases each). The CDR3 covers 15 residues. Germline CDR1 MDHEN, CDR2 SYDVKM. V was shortened by 3 bases and J by 4 bases, with 13 bases between the two germline ends. In DNA, the CDR3 is TGTGCCAGCAGTTTTCTGGGGACCCCTTACAATGAGCAGTTCTTC. Translated: CASSFLGTPYNEQFF. Together with reference TRBV28 and TRBJ2-1, the CDR3 gives the full variable domain: DVKVTQSSRYLVKRTGEKVFLECVQDMDHENMFWYRQDPGLGLRLIYFSYDVKMKEKGDIPEGYSVSREKKERFSLILESASTNQTSMYLCASSFLGTPYNEQFFGPGTRLTVL.

The V and J genes are TRBV4-1 and TRBJ2-3; the match to TRBD2 covers 12 bases. V trimming: 2 bases; J trimming: 2 bases; junction bases outside the gene matches: 5. The CDR3 runs to 17 residues. Per the germline V gene, CDR1 is MGHRA and CDR2 is YSYEKL. DNA for the CDR3: TGCGCCAGCAGCCAATCTAGCGGGGGGGCATTCACAGATACGCAGTATTTT. Translated: CASSQSSGGAFTDTQYF.

The chain recombines TRBV11-2 with TRBJ2-7, with TRBD1 matching over 8 bases. CDR3 size: 13 residues. Germline CDR1 reads SGHAT; CDR2 reads FQNNGV. V lost 4 bases, J lost 8 bases, and 7 bases stayed unmatched. The CDR3 sequence: CASSSQTGVQQYV. For the CDR3, the DNA is TGTGCCAGCAGCTCTCAGACAGGGGTGCAGCAGTACGTC.

This clonotype was recorded a few times. This sequence joins TRBV5-1 and TRBJ2-5, with 7 bases identical to TRBD2. V dropped 6 bases and J dropped 2; count of bases not matched to a gene: 7. The CDR3 sequence is 14 residues long. Germline lookup yields CDR1 SGHRS and CDR2 YFSETQ. The CDR3 DNA is TGCGCCAGCACCAGACAGCGGGGTCAAGAGACCCAGTACTTC. Its translation is CASTRQRGQETQYF.

The table lists this clonotype with a few counts. The V and J genes are TRBV4-1 and TRBJ2-1; 9 nucleotides agree with TRBD2. J lost 2 bases, V lost 4 bases, and 27 bases had no gene match. The CDR3 is made up of 23 amino acids. CDR1 and CDR2 (germline): MGHRA, YSYEKL. CDR3 residues: CASSLSLFLAGGQGPSAYNEQFF. Here the CDR3 DNA reads TGCGCCAGCAGCCTTAGCCTCTTCTTGGCGGGAGGGCAGGGGCCGTCTGCCTACAATGAGCAGTTCTTC.

The chain recombines TRBV6-2 or TRBV6-3 with TRBJ1-6, with 8 bases identical to TRBD1. Germline values: CDR1 MNHEY, CDR2 SVGEGT. This CDR3 is built from 21 residues. Losses at the gene ends were 7 bases for V and 0 bases for J; bases not matched to a gene: 20. CDR3 residues: CASTTQRAGGLMSSYNSPLHF. In DNA, the CDR3 is TGTGCCAGCACCACACAGAGGGCAGGGGGCCTAATGAGCTCCTATAATTCACCCCTCCACTTT.

V and J are TRBV5-1 and TRBJ2-3; D is perhaps TRBD1 (6 bases). Germline CDR1 SGHRS, CDR2 YFSETQ. Between the trimmed V and J ends, which lost 4 bases and 2 bases, there was a span of 11 bases. The CDR3 has 14 residues. The CDR3 spells CASSTGHPTDTQYF. CDR3 DNA sequence: TGCGCCAGCAGCACGGGACACCCCACAGATACGCAGTATTTT.

This clonotype was seen a handful of times. This chain uses TRBV6-1 with TRBJ2-3; 9 bases match TRBD2. The CDR3 consists of 16 residues. Per the germline V gene, CDR1 is MNHNS and CDR2 is SASEGT. The V segment lost 3 bases and the J segment 2 bases; nucleotides outside the gene matches: 6. CDR3 DNA: TGTGCCAGCAGTGATCCGGCTAGCGGGAACACAGATACGCAGTATTTT. This translates into CASSDPASGNTDTQYF.

The chain couples TRBV12-3 or TRBV12-4 to TRBJ2-2, with D maybe TRBD1 (5 bases). V lost 6 bases and J lost 7, with 12 bases in between. This CDR3 contains 13 residues. The CDR3 nucleotides read TGTGCCAGCAGCTCCAGACAGAACGGGGAGCTGTTTTTT. As protein: CASSSRQNGELFF.

This chain joins TRBV19 and TRBJ2-1; D is possibly TRBD1 (5 bases). Trimming cost V 5 bases and J 6 bases, with 14 bases left between them. This CDR3 has 14 amino acids. The germline CDR1 and CDR2 sequences are LNHDA and SQIVND (reference sequence). The CDR3 DNA is TGTGCCAGTAGTGCATCCACCCAGGGCAATGAGCAGTTCTTC. This encodes CASSASTQGNEQFF. The whole variable domain, filled in from reference TRBV19 and TRBJ2-1, reads DGGITQSPKYLFRKEGQNVTLSCEQNLNHDAMYWYRQDPGQGLRLIYYSQIVNDFQKGDIAEGYSVSREKKESFPLTVTSAQKNPTAFYLCASSASTQGNEQFFGPGTRLTVL.

This clonotype has only a few counts. The gene calls are TRBV29-1 and TRBJ2-7, with D possibly called TRBD1 or TRBD2 (5 bases each). Germline lookup yields CDR1 SQVTM and CDR2 ANQGSEA. Trimming cost V 4 bases and J 3 bases, with 19 bases left between them. The CDR3 has 15 amino acids. The CDR3 loop reads CSVGTGTDIYYEQYF. CDR3 in DNA: TGCAGCGTTGGGACCGGGACGGACATATACTACGAGCAGTACTTC.

The sample holds a few counts of this clonotype. The chain links TRBV29-1 to TRBJ2-5, with D possibly TRBD1 on 5 matching bases. Germline CDR1 SQVTM, CDR2 ANQGSEA. The V and J ends lost 4 bases and 1 base respectively, with 10 bases between them. The CDR3 extends over 13 amino acids. The CDR3 loop is CSVVRQIQETQYF. Here the CDR3 DNA reads TGCAGCGTTGTGCGACAGATCCAAGAGACCCAGTACTTC.

The V and J genes are TRBV5-1 and TRBJ1-1, with 7 bases matching TRBD1. The CDR3 covers 16 residues. The ends lost 1 base at V and 5 bases at J; junction bases unmatched: 11. Germline CDR1 is SGHRS and CDR2 is YFSETQ. The CDR3 bases are TGCGCCAGCAGCTTGACCCAACAGGGGATGGGGACTGAAGCTTTCTTT. Residues: CASSLTQQGMGTEAFF.

This sequence joins TRBV6-2 or TRBV6-3 and TRBJ1-3; possibly TRBD1 for D (5 bases). The CDR3 has 20 residues. CDR1 and CDR2 (germline): MNHEY, SVGEGT. The V gene lost 0 bases and the J gene lost 0 bases, with 21 bases spanning the gap. The CDR3 sequence is CASSYSNLRVRGTSGNTIYF. In DNA form, the CDR3 reads TGTGCCAGCAGTTACTCGAATTTAAGGGTTCGGGGGACCTCTGGAAACACCATATATTTT.

The sample holds a few counts of this clonotype. V is TRBV28 and J is TRBJ1-6; no reliable D call. Deletions cut 7 bases from V and 5 bases from J, with 12 bases between. Germline CDR1 and CDR2: MDHEN and SYDVKM. CDR3 length: 14 residues. The DNA for the CDR3 is TGTGCCAGCATCTCTTTCAGAGATAATTCACCCCTCCACTTT. This codes for CASISFRDNSPLHF.

In DNA, the CDR3 is TGTGCCAGCAGTAGACAGGGGGCTCTCGGCGGGGAGCTGTTTTTT. Its protein is CASSRQGALGGELFF. The genes are TRBV27 and TRBJ2-2; 10 bases fit TRBD1. The CDR3 sequence is 15 residues long. Trimming removed 5 bases from V and 7 bases from J; junction bases left unmatched: 7. CDR1 and CDR2 from the germline V gene are MNHEY and SMNVEV (reference sequence).

The J gene is TRBJ2-5, the V gene TRBV14; D possibly corresponds to TRBD1 (5 bases). The CDR3 sequence is 16 residues long. Trimming removed 1 base from V and 2 bases from J, with 14 bases in between. The germline gives CDR1 SGHDN, CDR2 FVKESK. The CDR3 is CASSQGGRVRQETQYF. CDR3 bases: TGTGCCAGCAGCCAAGGGGGCCGGGTACGGCAAGAGACCCAGTACTTC.

This clonotype appeared many times. The chain has TRBV3-1 and TRBJ2-1, with no clear D. CDR3 size: 11 residues. Germline V gene sequence: CDR1 LGHDT, CDR2 YNNKEL (reference sequence). Trimming removed 1 base at V and 9 bases at J, with 4 bases between. The CDR3 nucleotides read TGTGCCAGCAGCCAAGGCGGTGAGCAGTTCTTC. This codes for CASSQGGEQFF.

This clonotype was detected a few times. This rearrangement joins TRBV20-1 to TRBJ1-4; 8 nucleotides agree with TRBD1. Germline V gene data show CDR1 as DFQATT and CDR2 as SNEGSKA (reference sequence). V shed 6 bases and J 8 bases; nucleotides not matched to a gene: 8. The CDR3 totals 13 residues. This CDR3 is CSARTGLGEKLFF. The CDR3 DNA is TGCAGTGCGAGGACAGGGTTAGGAGAAAAACTGTTTTTT.

This clonotype appeared a few times. The chain joins TRBV7-9 to TRBJ2-1, with TRBD2 matching 10 bases. Trimming cost V 8 bases and J 8 bases; bases outside gene matches: 6. CDR1 SEHNR and CDR2 FQNEAQ come from the germline V gene (reference sequence). The CDR3 runs 13 residues. CDR3 loop: CASRSSGGDEQFF. The CDR3 nucleotides read TGTGCCAGCCGCTCCAGCGGGGGGGATGAGCAGTTCTTC.

V and J are TRBV7-9 and TRBJ2-1, with 10 positions matching TRBD2. The V and J ends lost 5 bases and 4 bases, in that order; junction bases with no gene match: 11. Germline V CDR1 and CDR2: SEHNR, FQNEAQ (reference sequence). The CDR3 extends over 17 amino acids. For the CDR3, the DNA is TGTGCCAGCAGCAAAGCGGGAGGGTTAAATCGGTACAATGAGCAGTTCTTC. The encoded protein is CASSKAGGLNRYNEQFF.

This clonotype has a count of ten or more. This chain uses TRBV4-1 with TRBJ1-3, with D unresolved. V lost 4 bases and J 2 bases, leaving 24 bases between the germline ends. Germline V lookup: CDR1 MGHRA, CDR2 YSYEKL. The CDR3 spans 19 residues. CDR3 residues: CASSRNIAGRERAGNTIYF. The CDR3 bases are TGCGCCAGCAGCCGAAATATAGCCGGGCGCGAAAGGGCTGGAAACACCATATATTTT.

This clonotype was seen more than once but under ten times. The CDR3 here is CASSSPGQGRNEQYF. The CDR3 DNA follows: TGTGCCAGCAGTTCACCGGGACAGGGTCGGAACGAGCAGTACTTC. The chain recombines TRBV28 with TRBJ2-7; TRBD1 aligns across 9 bases. Germline-derived CDR1 and CDR2 are MDHEN and SYDVKM. Unmatched junction bases numbered 9, after V lost 4 bases and J lost 5 bases. The CDR3 has 15 amino acids.

This clonotype was seen a few times. The V call is TRBV6-2 or TRBV6-3, the J call TRBJ2-5; 16 bases line up with TRBD2. Germline V gene lookup returns CDR1 MNHEY and CDR2 SVGEGT. Unmatched junction bases numbered 8, after V lost 5 bases and J lost 2 bases. The CDR3 covers 18 residues. The CDR3 DNA follows: TGTGCCAGCAGTCTCCCGGGACTAGCGGGGGGGATTCAAGAGACCCAGTACTTC. It encodes CASSLPGLAGGIQETQYF.